Below, 23 T cell receptor beta chains from the same sample are listed, as sequenced in a study of T cells in Graves' hyperthyroidism and ophthalmopathy. Amplified regions were TCR beta CDR3 sequences from RNA transcripts. An initial round of RT-PCR targeting the TCR CDR3 relied on the HTBI primer set. TCRdb re-derived calls from the multiplex PCR reads in MiXCR, one entry per CDR3 protein. The data hold approximately 610,000 distinct CDR3 sequences, with 16% observed a single time. Sequencing input: blood. Receptors originate from a young woman with Graves' hyperthyroidism.

This clonotype was found many times. J is TRBJ1-1 and V is TRBV12-3 or TRBV12-4; no definite D call. CDR3 size: 13 residues. Trimming removed 6 bases at V and 4 bases at J, with 12 bases between. The CDR3 region is CASSFGVGTEAFF. The CDR3 DNA reads TGTGCCAGCAGCTTCGGGGTCGGCACTGAAGCTTTCTTT.

The chain joins TRBV6-5 to TRBJ2-6; D remains ambiguous. Germline assignment: CDR1 MNHEY and CDR2 SVGAGI. V was clipped by 6 bases and J by 0 bases, with 12 bases between them. The CDR3 runs 16 residues. CDR3 amino acids: CASSHSGPSGANVLTF. The CDR3 nucleotides read TGTGCCAGCAGCCACTCCGGACCCTCTGGGGCCAACGTCCTGACTTTC.

This clonotype came up many times. The chain combines TRBV30 with TRBJ2-3; D ambiguous. Germline V CDR1 and CDR2: GTSNPN, SVGIG (reference sequence). The CDR3 loop spans 12 amino acids. The V end was cut by 7 bases, the J end by 6 bases, with 14 bases between. The CDR3 is CAFGPTADTQYF. The CDR3 coding sequence is TGTGCCTTCGGACCTACAGCCGATACGCAGTATTTT.

V gene TRBV6-1 combines with J gene TRBJ2-2; D may be TRBD2 (6 bases). The germline V and J ends were trimmed by 6 bases and 6 bases, with 17 bases remaining between them. The CDR3 is made up of 15 amino acids. The germline V gene encodes CDR1 MNHNS and CDR2 SASEGT. The DNA for the CDR3 is TGTGCCAGCAGAGACGGGACTCCGTCCCCCGGGGAGCTGTTTTTT. The encoded protein is CASRDGTPSPGELFF.

The chain recombines TRBV9 with TRBJ1-2; the D gene is possibly TRBD1 (5 bases). From germline, CDR1 is SGDLS and CDR2 YYNGEE. This CDR3 has 15 residues. V was cut by 0 bases and J by 4 bases, with 13 bases left in between. The CDR3 nucleotides read TGTGCCAGCAGCGTAGAGGGGAACCCTTCCTATGGCTACACCTTC. It translates to CASSVEGNPSYGYTF.

In this sample, this clonotype turned up a few times. The chain combines TRBV11-3 with TRBJ2-1; 12 nucleotides line up with TRBD2. Germline assignment: CDR1 SGHNT and CDR2 YENEEA. The CDR3 loop spans 21 amino acids. J was trimmed by 0 bases and V by 8 bases; bases with no gene match: 20. As DNA, the CDR3 is TGTGCCAGCGCCGGACTAGCGGGAACCCCGAGGGGGATTAGCTCCTACAATGAGCAGTTCTTC. It specifies CASAGLAGTPRGISSYNEQFF. The full variable domain, its missing parts supplied by reference TRBV11-3 and TRBJ2-1, is EAGVVQSPRYKIIEKKQPVAFWCNPISGHNTLYWYLQNLGQGPELLIRYENEEAVDDSQLPKDRFSAERLKGVDSTLKIQPAELGDSAVYLCASAGLAGTPRGISSYNEQFFGPGTRLTVL.

V is TRBV28 and J is TRBJ2-6; D is uncertain. Germline V gene data show CDR1 as MDHEN and CDR2 as SYDVKM. Trimming stripped 8 bases from V and 7 bases from J, with 9 bases between. CDR3 size: 12 residues. The CDR3 DNA sequence: TGTGCCAGCTGTCTGGGCGCCAACGTCCTGACTTTC. The encoded protein is CASCLGANVLTF. Using reference TRBV28 and TRBJ2-6 for the parts outside the CDR3, the full variable domain is DVKVTQSSRYLVKRTGEKVFLECVQDMDHENMFWYRQDPGLGLRLIYFSYDVKMKEKGDIPEGYSVSREKKERFSLILESASTNQTSMYLCASCLGANVLTFGAGSRLTVL.

The CDR3: CASSYDSSSYEQYF. The CDR3 DNA reads TGTGCCAGCAGTTACGACAGTAGCTCCTACGAGCAGTACTTC. J is TRBJ2-7 and V is TRBV6-2 or TRBV6-3; possibly TRBD1 for D (5 bases). CDR3 length equals 14 residues. Trimming took off 2 bases at V and 0 bases at J, with 8 bases between the two ends. CDR1 and CDR2 from the germline V gene are MNHEY and SVGEGT.

This clonotype turned up a few times. The chain is built from TRBV20-1 and TRBJ1-1; 9 bases map to TRBD1. The ends lost 6 bases at V and 0 bases at J; junction bases unmatched: 11. This CDR3 contains 16 residues. Germline V gene lookup returns CDR1 DFQATT and CDR2 SNEGSKA (reference sequence). CDR3 protein: CSAEGQTGGMNTEAFF. The CDR3 DNA reads TGCAGTGCGGAAGGGCAAACAGGGGGCATGAACACTGAAGCTTTCTTT.

This chain links TRBV7-9 with TRBJ1-1; no definite D call. Germline CDR1 and CDR2: SEHNR and FQNEAQ (reference sequence). V was pared by 5 bases and J by 2 bases, with 12 bases between. This CDR3 comprises 14 residues. The CDR3 coding sequence is TGTGCCAGCAGCACCAGCGGCAGCAACACTGAAGCTTTCTTT. Translating it yields CASSTSGSNTEAFF. Drawing the rest from reference TRBV7-9 and TRBJ1-1, the complete variable domain is DTGVSQNPRHKITKRGQNVTFRCDPISEHNRLYWYRQTLGQGPEFLTYFQNEAQLEKSRLLSDRFSAERPKGSFSTLEIQRTEQGDSAMYLCASSTSGSNTEAFFGQGTRLTVV.

The genes are TRBV20-1 and TRBJ2-3; 16 bases agree with TRBD2. The CDR3 is 15 residues long. V lost 5 bases, J lost 5 bases, and 4 bases stayed unmatched. Germline V gives CDR1 DFQATT, CDR2 SNEGSKA (reference sequence). The CDR3 nucleotides are TGCAGTGCTCCGGGACTAGCGGGAGGGGAAGATACGCAGTATTTT. This codes for CSAPGLAGGEDTQYF.

This clonotype was seen at least ten times. The chain combines TRBV5-1 with TRBJ2-7, with D perhaps TRBD1 (6 bases). Germline-derived CDR1 and CDR2 are SGHRS and YFSETQ. This CDR3 is built from 14 residues. V gave up 1 base and J gave up 3 bases, with 11 bases separating them. Here the CDR3 DNA reads TGCGCCAGCAGCTTGACAGGGTCTTACTACGAGCAGTACTTC. Translated: CASSLTGSYYEQYF.

At least ten counts were recorded for this clonotype. The chain is built from TRBV10-3 and TRBJ2-7; the match to TRBD2 covers 8 bases. J gave up 1 base and V 8 bases, and 7 bases lay outside the gene matches. CDR3 size: 14 residues. Germline values: CDR1 ENHRY, CDR2 SYGVKD. CDR3 loop: CAIGQVAGSYEQYF. The CDR3 DNA is TGTGCCATCGGTCAAGTAGCGGGGTCCTACGAGCAGTACTTC.

This clonotype showed up many times. The rearrangement joins TRBV7-9 to TRBJ2-5; 11 positions match TRBD2. From germline, CDR1 is SEHNR and CDR2 FQNEAQ (reference sequence). The CDR3 is 17 amino acids. With 5 bases clipped from V and 1 base from J, the junction kept 9 bases outside the gene matches. CDR3 in DNA: TGTGCCAGCAGCACCTACGGGACTAGCGGACTCCAAGAGACCCAGTACTTC. This gives the protein CASSTYGTSGLQETQYF.

Only a few counts were recorded for this clonotype. The chain combines TRBV7-8 with TRBJ2-7; TRBD2 matches at 9 bases. Germline V gene data show CDR1 as SGHVS and CDR2 as FQNEAQ. The CDR3 is 14 amino acids. The V segment lost 3 bases and the J segment 5 bases; nucleotides outside the gene matches: 5. This CDR3 is CASSLSSGTDEQYF. CDR3 bases: TGTGCCAGCAGCTTGTCTAGCGGGACCGACGAGCAGTACTTC.

This sequence joins TRBV19 and TRBJ2-1; 15 nucleotides line up with TRBD2. The V and J ends lost 9 bases and 5 bases, in that order; junction bases with no gene match: 2. The V gene's germline CDR1 is LNHDA and CDR2 SQIVND (reference sequence). The CDR3 runs 14 residues. CDR3 nucleotides: TGTGCCAGCGGACTAGCGGGAGGGGACAATGAGCAGTTCTTC. Residues: CASGLAGGDNEQFF.

The table lists this clonotype with a few counts. This chain joins TRBV20-1 and TRBJ1-2; possibly TRBD1 for D (5 bases). Germline CDR1 reads DFQATT; CDR2 reads SNEGSKA (reference sequence). This CDR3 is built from 12 residues. The V gene lost 6 bases and the J gene lost 5 bases, with 13 bases spanning the gap. CDR3 residues: CSAAGDPYGYTF. The CDR3 DNA reads as TGCAGTGCAGCGGGGGACCCTTATGGCTACACCTTC.

This clonotype was counted ten times or more. The genes are TRBV12-3 or TRBV12-4 and TRBJ2-3; TRBD2 matches at 10 bases. The CDR3 contains 17 residues. The J segment lost 5 bases and the V segment lost 3 bases, leaving 11 bases of the junction unmatched. The DNA of the CDR3 is TGTGCCAGCAGTTTGAGCGGGGGGGCCATTTTGATAGATACGCAGTATTTT. It is translated as CASSLSGGAILIDTQYF.

The chain uses TRBV19 and TRBJ2-1; the D gene is possibly TRBD1 (5 bases). The germline CDR1 and CDR2 sequences are LNHDA and SQIVND (reference sequence). The V and J ends lost 1 base and 7 bases respectively, with 17 bases between them. CDR3 length: 16 amino acids. CDR3 protein: CASSIGFQGSRNEQFF. The CDR3 DNA is TGTGCCAGTAGTATAGGGTTTCAGGGATCCCGTAATGAGCAGTTCTTC.

This clonotype has more than one count but fewer than ten. The chain links TRBV6-1 to TRBJ1-5; weak D call: TRBD1 (6 bases). Trimming cost V 5 bases and J 5 bases, with 19 bases left between them. Per the germline V gene, CDR1 is MNHNS and CDR2 is SASEGT. The CDR3 has 16 amino acids. The CDR3 is CASSPPKGGGYQPQHF. The CDR3 coding sequence is TGTGCCAGCAGTCCTCCAAAGGGGGGGGGGTATCAGCCCCAGCATTTT.

The chain uses TRBV20-1 and TRBJ2-1, with unresolved D. Germline CDR1 reads DFQATT; CDR2 reads SNEGSKA (reference sequence). The CDR3 is 13 amino acids. V was pared by 6 bases and J by 5 bases, with 14 bases between. CDR3 DNA: TGCAGTGCCTGGACCGTCCTCGACAATGAGCAGTTCTTC. Its protein product is CSAWTVLDNEQFF.

This sequence joins TRBV7-9 and TRBJ2-1; 9 positions match TRBD2. In germline, CDR1 is SEHNR, CDR2 FQNEAQ (reference sequence). This CDR3 region has 15 residues. The V and J ends lost 1 base and 7 bases, in that order; junction bases with no gene match: 5. The DNA of the CDR3 is TGTGCCAGCAGCTTAGAAGCGGGAGGTTGGAATGAGCAGTTCTTC. It translates to CASSLEAGGWNEQFF.

Note on this clonotype: This may stem from a read error, because a much larger clone lies one nucleotide away. The chain recombines TRBV20-1 with TRBJ1-1; 7 bases are shared with TRBD1. The CDR3 runs 14 residues. The V gene end was trimmed by 3 bases and the J gene end by 1 base; junction bases not matched to a gene: 5. Germline CDR1 DFQATT, CDR2 SNEGSKA (reference sequence). Written as DNA, the CDR3 is TGCAGTGCTAGTCTACGACAGGGGAACACTGAAGCTTTCTTT. Its protein is CSASLRQGNTEAFF.